The T cell receptor (beta chain) under discussion was sequenced for a study of shared clonotypes between healthy human individuals. Study results and caveats: Across a few donors, naive CD4 shared around 5%, naive CD8 more than 3%, memory CD4 roughly 2.4%, memory CD8 over 0.3%. Blood alone was sampled, and tissue repertoires likely differ.

Notes on this clone: The antigen is not known.

Partitioning of CD4+ cells yielded a CD45RA+ naive subset and a CD45RA-negative memory subset. The V and J ends lost 4 bases and 0 bases, in that order; junction bases with no gene match: 4. Germline CDR1 and CDR2: SGHNT and YYREEE (reference sequence). The CDR3 consists of 15 residues. The repertoire was sequenced with immunoSEQ multiplex PCR; TCRdb's copy has only in-frame clones and lacks some. The sample yields over a million clones, around 98% seen once. The V and J genes are TRBV5-4 and TRBJ1-5; 7 bases line up with TRBD1. This sequence was found in a man aged 30 to 39 in good health. The sequencing input was naive CD4+ T cells sorted from blood. The subset was: CD45RA+ positively selected. The CDR3 nucleotides read TGTGCCAGCAGCGCCGGGACAGATAGCAATCAGCCCCAGCATTTT. It yields the protein CASSAGTDSNQPQHF.